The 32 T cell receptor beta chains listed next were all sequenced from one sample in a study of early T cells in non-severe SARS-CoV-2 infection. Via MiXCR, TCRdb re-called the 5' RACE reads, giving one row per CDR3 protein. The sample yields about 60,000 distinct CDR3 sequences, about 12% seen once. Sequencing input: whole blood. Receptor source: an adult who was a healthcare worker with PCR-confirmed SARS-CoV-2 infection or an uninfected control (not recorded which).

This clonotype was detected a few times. This CDR3 is CASSEQNYGYTF. The CDR3 DNA is TGTGCCAGCAGTGAACAAAACTATGGCTACACCTTC. This chain uses TRBV25-1 with TRBJ1-2; no reliable D call. This CDR3 is built from 12 residues. Germline loops: CDR1 MGHDK, CDR2 SYGVNS. Trimming left V 2 bases short and J 2 bases short, with 3 bases between.

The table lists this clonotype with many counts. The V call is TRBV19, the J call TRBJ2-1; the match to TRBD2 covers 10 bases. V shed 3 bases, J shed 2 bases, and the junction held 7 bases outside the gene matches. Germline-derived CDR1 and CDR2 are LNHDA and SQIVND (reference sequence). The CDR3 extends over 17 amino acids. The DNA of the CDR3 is TGTGCCAGTAGTATTTCCCTAGCGGGAGTCGCCTACAATGAGCAGTTCTTC. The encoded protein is CASSISLAGVAYNEQFF.

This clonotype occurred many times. CDR3 region: CASNLSGTGVHNEQFF. The CDR3 coding sequence is TGTGCCAGCAATTTGTCCGGGACAGGGGTTCACAATGAGCAGTTCTTC. The chain is built from TRBV12-3 or TRBV12-4 and TRBJ2-1, with TRBD1 identical over 10 bases. The CDR3 has 16 residues. V trimming: 7 bases; J trimming: 5 bases; junction bases outside the gene matches: 11.

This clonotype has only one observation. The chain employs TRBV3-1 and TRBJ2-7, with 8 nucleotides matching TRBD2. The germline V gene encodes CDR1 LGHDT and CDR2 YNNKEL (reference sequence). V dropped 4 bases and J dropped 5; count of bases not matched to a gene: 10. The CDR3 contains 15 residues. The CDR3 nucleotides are TGTGCCAGCAGCCGTGCCGGGACCGGGGGGGACGAGCAGTACTTC. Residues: CASSRAGTGGDEQYF.

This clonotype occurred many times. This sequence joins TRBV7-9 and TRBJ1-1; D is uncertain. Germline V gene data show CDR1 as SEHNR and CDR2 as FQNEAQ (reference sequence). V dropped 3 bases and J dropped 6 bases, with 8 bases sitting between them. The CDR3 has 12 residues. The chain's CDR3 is CASSFNAAEAFF. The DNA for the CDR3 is TGTGCCAGCAGCTTTAACGCCGCTGAAGCTTTCTTT.

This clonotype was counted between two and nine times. The CDR3 region has the DNA TGTGCCTGGAGTGTACGGGACAGCCCGATCCCGTACAATGAGCAGTTCTTC. Translating gives CAWSVRDSPIPYNEQFF. The rearrangement uses TRBV30 and TRBJ2-1; 7 positions agree with TRBD1. The junction had 12 bases not matched to a gene; V was cut back by 0 bases and J by 4 bases. Germline V gives CDR1 GTSNPN, CDR2 SVGIG (reference sequence). The length of the CDR3 is 17 residues.

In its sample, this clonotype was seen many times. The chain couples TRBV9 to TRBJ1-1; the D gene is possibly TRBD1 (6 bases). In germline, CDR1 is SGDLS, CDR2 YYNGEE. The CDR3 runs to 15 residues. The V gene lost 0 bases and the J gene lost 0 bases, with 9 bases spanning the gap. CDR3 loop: CASSVVQGMNTEAFF. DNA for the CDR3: TGTGCCAGCAGCGTAGTTCAGGGGATGAACACTGAAGCTTTCTTT. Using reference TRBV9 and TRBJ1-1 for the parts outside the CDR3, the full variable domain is DSGVTQTPKHLITATGQRVTLRCSPRSGDLSVYWYQQSLDQGLQFLIQYYNGEERAKGNILERFSAQQFPDLHSELNLSSLELGDSALYFCASSVVQGMNTEAFFGQGTRLTVV.

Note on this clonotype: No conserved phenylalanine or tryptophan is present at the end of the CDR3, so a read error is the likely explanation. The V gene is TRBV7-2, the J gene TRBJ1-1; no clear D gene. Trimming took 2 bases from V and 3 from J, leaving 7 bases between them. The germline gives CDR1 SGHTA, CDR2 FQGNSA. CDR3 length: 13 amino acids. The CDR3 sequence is CASSLPMDTEAFL. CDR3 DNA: TGTGCCAGCAGCTTACCCATGGACACTGAAGCTTTCCTT.

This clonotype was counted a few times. CDR3 region: CASSEAPHLAGEQYF. CDR3 DNA: TGTGCCAGCAGTGAAGCGCCCCACTTGGCGGGCGAGCAGTACTTC. This sequence joins TRBV2 and TRBJ2-7, with a tentative D call TRBD2 (5 bases). Germline CDR1 and CDR2: SNHLY and FYNNEI. This CDR3 has 15 amino acids. V dropped 0 bases and J dropped 6 bases, with 15 bases sitting between them.

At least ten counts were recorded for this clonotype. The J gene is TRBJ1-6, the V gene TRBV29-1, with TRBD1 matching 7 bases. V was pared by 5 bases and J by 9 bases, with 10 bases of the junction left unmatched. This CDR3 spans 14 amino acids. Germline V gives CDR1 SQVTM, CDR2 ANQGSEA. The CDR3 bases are TGCAGCGTTAAAGGAACAGGGGACGGTTCACCCCTCCACTTT. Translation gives CSVKGTGDGSPLHF.

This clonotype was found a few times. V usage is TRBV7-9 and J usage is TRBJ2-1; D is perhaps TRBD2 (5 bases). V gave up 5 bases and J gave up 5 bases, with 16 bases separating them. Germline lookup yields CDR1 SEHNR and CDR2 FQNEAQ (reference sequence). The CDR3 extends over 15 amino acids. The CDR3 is CASSKLGRRNNEQFF. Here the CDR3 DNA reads TGTGCCAGCAGCAAACTCGGAAGGAGGAACAATGAGCAGTTCTTC.

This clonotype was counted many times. In DNA form, the CDR3 reads TGTGCCAGCAGCTCAGGACAGGTACAAGATACGCAGTATTTT. Residues: CASSSGQVQDTQYF. This rearrangement joins TRBV7-3 to TRBJ2-3; TRBD1 agrees at 7 bases. The V gene end was trimmed by 4 bases and the J gene end by 5 bases; junction bases not matched to a gene: 6. The CDR3 extends over 14 amino acids. Per germline, CDR1 SGHTA and CDR2 FQGTGA. Combining the CDR3 with reference TRBV7-3 and TRBJ2-3 gives the whole variable domain GAGVSQTPSNKVTEKGKYVELRCDPISGHTALYWYRQSLGQGPEFLIYFQGTGAADDSGLPNDRFFAVRPEGSVSTLKIQRTERGDSAVYLCASSSGQVQDTQYFGPGTRLTVL.

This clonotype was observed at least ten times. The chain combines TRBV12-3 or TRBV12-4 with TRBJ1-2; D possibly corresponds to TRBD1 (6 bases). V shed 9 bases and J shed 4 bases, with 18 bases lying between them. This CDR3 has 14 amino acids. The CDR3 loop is CASEKDSSSYGYTF. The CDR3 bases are TGTGCCAGTGAAAAGGACAGCTCCTCCTATGGCTACACCTTC.

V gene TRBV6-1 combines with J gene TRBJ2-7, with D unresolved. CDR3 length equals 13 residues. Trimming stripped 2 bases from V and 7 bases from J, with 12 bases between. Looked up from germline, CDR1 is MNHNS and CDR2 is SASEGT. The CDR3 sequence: CASSESGTWEQYF. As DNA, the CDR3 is TGTGCCAGCAGTGAATCGGGTACCTGGGAGCAGTACTTC.

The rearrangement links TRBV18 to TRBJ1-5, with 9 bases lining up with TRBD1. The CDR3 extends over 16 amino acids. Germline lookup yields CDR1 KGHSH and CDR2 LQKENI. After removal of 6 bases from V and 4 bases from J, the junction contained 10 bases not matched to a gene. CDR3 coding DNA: TGTGCCAGCTCCCCGGGGACAGGGCCTCAAAATCAGCCCCAGCATTTT. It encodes CASSPGTGPQNQPQHF. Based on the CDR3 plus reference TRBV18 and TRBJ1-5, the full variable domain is NAGVMQNPRHLVRRRGQEARLRCSPMKGHSHVYWYRQLPEEGLKFMVYLQKENIIDESGMPKERFSAEFPKEGPSILRIQQVVRGDSAAYFCASSPGTGPQNQPQHFGDGTRLSIL.

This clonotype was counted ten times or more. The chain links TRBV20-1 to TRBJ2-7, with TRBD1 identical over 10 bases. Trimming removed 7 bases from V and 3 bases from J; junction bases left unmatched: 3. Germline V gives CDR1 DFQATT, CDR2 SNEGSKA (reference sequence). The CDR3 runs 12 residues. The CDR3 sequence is CSGDRGGYEQYF. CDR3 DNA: TGCAGTGGGGACAGGGGCGGCTACGAGCAGTACTTC.

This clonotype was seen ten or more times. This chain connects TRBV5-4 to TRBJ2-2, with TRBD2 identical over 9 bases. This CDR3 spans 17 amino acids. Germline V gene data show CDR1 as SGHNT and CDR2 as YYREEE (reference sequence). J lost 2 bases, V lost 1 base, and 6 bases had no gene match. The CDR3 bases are TGTGCCAGCAGCTTGAAGTTAGCGGGAGATAACACCGGGGAGCTGTTTTTT. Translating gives CASSLKLAGDNTGELFF.

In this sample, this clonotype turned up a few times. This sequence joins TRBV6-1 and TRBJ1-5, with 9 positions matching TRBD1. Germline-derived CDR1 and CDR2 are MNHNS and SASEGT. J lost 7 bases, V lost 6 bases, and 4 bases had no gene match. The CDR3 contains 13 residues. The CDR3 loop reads CASSGTGYQPQHF. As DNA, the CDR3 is TGTGCCAGCAGCGGGACAGGGTACCAGCCCCAGCATTTT.

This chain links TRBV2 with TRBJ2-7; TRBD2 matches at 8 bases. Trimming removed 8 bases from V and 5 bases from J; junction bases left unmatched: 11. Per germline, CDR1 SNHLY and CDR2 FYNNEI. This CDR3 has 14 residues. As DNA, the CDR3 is TGTGCCAGCGCTCCAATTAGCGGGAAGGACGAGCAGTACTTC. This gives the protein CASAPISGKDEQYF.

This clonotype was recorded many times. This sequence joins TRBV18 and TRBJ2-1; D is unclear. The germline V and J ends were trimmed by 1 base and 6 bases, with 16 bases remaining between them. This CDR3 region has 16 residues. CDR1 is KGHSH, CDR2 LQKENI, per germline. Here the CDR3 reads CASSPQLGPSGNEQFF. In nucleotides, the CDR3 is TGTGCCAGCTCACCACAGCTCGGGCCGTCGGGCAATGAGCAGTTCTTC.

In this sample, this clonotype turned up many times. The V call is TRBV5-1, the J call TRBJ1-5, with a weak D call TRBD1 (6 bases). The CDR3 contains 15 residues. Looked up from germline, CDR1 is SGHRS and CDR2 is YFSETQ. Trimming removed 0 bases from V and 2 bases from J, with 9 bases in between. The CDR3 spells CASSLEGGGNQPQHF. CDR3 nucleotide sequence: TGCGCCAGCAGCTTGGAGGGGGGCGGCAATCAGCCCCAGCATTTT.

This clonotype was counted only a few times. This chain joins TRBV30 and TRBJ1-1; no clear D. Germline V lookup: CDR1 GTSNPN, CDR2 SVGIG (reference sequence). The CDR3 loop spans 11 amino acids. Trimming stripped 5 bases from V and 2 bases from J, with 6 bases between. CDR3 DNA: TGTGCCTGGGGTCGTAACACTGAAGCTTTCTTT. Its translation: CAWGRNTEAFF.

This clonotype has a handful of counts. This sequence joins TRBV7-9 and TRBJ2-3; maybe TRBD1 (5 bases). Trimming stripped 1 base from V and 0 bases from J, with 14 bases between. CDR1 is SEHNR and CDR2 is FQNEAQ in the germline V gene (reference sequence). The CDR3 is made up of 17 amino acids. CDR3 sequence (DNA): TGTGCCAGCAGCTTAGGACCGCCTAGGGGAAGCACAGATACGCAGTATTTT. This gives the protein CASSLGPPRGSTDTQYF.

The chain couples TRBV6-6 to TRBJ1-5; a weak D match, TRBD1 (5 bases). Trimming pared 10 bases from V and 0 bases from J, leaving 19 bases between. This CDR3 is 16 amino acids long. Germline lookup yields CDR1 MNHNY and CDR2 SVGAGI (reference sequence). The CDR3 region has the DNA TGTGCCACCCGGGGCGGGCCACCTTATAGCAATCAGCCCCAGCATTTT. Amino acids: CATRGGPPYSNQPQHF.

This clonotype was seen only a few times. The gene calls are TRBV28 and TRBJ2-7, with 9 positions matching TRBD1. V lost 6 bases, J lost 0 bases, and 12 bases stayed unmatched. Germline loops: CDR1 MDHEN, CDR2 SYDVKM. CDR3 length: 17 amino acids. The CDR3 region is CASSTTTQGALSYEQYF. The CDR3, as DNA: TGTGCCAGCAGCACCACGACACAGGGGGCCCTCTCCTACGAGCAGTACTTC.

DNA for the CDR3: TGTGCCAGCAGTTCGGGACCCCGCGAGCAGTACTTC. Protein product: CASSSGPREQYF. The chain employs TRBV6-2 or TRBV6-3 and TRBJ2-7; D could derive from TRBD1 or TRBD2 (5 bases each). V was pared by 4 bases and J by 6 bases, with 10 bases between. The germline V gene encodes CDR1 MNHEY and CDR2 SVGEGT. The CDR3 runs to 12 residues.

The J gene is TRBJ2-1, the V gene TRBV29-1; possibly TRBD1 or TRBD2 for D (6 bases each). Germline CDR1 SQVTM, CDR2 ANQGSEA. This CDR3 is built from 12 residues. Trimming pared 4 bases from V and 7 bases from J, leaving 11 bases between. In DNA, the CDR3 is TGCAGCGTTGGCAGGGGAGGTAATGAGCAGTTCTTC. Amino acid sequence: CSVGRGGNEQFF.

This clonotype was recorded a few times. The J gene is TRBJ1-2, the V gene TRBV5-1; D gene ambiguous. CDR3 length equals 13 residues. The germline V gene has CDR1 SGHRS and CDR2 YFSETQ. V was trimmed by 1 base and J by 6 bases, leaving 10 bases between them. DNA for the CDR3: TGCGCCAGCAGCTTGATGGGAGAAAATGGCTACACCTTC. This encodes CASSLMGENGYTF.

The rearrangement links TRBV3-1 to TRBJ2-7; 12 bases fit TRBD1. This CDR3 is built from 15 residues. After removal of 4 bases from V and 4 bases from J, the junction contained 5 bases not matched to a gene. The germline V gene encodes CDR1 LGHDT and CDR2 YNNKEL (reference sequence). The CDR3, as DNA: TGTGCCAGCAGCCTTCCGGGACAGGGGGCTTACGAGCAGTACTTC. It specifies CASSLPGQGAYEQYF.

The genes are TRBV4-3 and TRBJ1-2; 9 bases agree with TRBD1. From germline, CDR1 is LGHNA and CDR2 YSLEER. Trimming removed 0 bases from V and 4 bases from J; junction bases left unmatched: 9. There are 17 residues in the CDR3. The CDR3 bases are TGCGCCAGCAGCCAAGATAGATCGGGACAGGGACTCTATGGCTACACCTTC. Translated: CASSQDRSGQGLYGYTF.

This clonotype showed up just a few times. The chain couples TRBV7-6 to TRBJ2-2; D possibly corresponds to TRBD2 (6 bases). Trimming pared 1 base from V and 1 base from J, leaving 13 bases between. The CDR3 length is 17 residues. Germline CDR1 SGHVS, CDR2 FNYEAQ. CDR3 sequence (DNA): TGTGCCAGCAGCTTAGATTCGAATAGCGGGAACACCGGGGAGCTGTTTTTT. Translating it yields CASSLDSNSGNTGELFF.

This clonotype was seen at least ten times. The CDR3 loop reads CASSWTGREKLFF. As DNA, the CDR3 is TGTGCCAGCAGTTGGACAGGCCGTGAAAAACTGTTTTTT. The rearrangement links TRBV6-2 or TRBV6-3 to TRBJ1-4; 7 bases are shared with TRBD1. The CDR3 length is 13 residues. CDR1 MNHEY and CDR2 SVGEGT come from the germline V gene. Trimming removed 4 bases from V and 7 bases from J; junction bases left unmatched: 3.